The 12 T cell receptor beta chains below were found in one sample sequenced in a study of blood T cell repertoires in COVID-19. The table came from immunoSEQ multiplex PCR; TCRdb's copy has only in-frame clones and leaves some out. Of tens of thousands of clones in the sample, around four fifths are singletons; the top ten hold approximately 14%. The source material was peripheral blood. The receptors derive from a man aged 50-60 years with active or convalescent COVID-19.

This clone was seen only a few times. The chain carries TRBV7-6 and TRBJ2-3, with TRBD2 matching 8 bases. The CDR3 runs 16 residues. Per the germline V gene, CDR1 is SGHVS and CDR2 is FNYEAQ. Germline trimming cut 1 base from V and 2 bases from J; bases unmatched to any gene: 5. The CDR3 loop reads CASSLGSGGFTDTQYF. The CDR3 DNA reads TGTGCCAGCAGCTTAGGTTCGGGGGGGTTCACAGATACGCAGTATTTT.

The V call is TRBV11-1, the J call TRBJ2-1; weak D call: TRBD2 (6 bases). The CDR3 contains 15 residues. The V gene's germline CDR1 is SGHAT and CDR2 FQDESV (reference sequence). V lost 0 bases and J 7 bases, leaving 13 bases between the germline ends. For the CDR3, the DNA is TGTGCCAGCAGCTTAGCGGGGGGTCCCTGGAATGAGCAGTTCTTC. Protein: CASSLAGGPWNEQFF.

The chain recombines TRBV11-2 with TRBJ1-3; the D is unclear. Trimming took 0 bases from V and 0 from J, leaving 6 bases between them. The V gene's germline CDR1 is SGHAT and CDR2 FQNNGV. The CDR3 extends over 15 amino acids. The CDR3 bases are TGTGCCAGCAGCTTAGAAGCAAGCTCTGGAAACACCATATATTTT. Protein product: CASSLEASSGNTIYF. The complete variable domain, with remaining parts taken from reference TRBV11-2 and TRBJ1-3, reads EAGVAQSPRYKIIEKRQSVAFWCNPISGHATLYWYQQILGQGPKLLIQFQNNGVVDDSQLPKDRFSAERLKGVDSTLKIQPAKLEDSAVYLCASSLEASSGNTIYFGEGSWLTVV.

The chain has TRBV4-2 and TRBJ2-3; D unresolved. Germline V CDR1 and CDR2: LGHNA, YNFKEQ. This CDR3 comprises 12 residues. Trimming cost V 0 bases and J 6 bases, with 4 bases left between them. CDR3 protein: CASSQDYDTQYF. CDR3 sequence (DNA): TGTGCCAGCAGCCAAGATTATGATACGCAGTATTTT.

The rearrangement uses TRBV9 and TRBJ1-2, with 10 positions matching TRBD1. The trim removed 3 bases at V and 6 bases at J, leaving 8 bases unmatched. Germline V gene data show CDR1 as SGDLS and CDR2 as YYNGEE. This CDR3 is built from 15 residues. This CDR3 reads CASSDRTGGLDGYTF. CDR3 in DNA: TGTGCCAGCAGCGATAGGACAGGGGGATTGGATGGCTACACCTTC.

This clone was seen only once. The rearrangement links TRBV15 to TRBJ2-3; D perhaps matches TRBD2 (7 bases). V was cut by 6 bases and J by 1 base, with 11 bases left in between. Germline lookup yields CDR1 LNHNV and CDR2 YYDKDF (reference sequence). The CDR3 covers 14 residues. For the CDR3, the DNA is TGTGCCACCAGTGGGGGGGCTCGCACAGATACGCAGTATTTT. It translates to CATSGGARTDTQYF.

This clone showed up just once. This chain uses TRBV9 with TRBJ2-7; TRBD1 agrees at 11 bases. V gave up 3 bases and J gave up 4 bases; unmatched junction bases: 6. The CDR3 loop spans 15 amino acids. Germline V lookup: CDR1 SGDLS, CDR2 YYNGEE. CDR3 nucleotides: TGTGCCAGCAGCGCCGGGACAGGGGGATTGTACGAGCAGTACTTC. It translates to CASSAGTGGLYEQYF.

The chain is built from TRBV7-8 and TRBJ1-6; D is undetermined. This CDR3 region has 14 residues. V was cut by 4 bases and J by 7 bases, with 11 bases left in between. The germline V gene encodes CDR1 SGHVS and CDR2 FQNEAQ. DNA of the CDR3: TGTGCCAGCAGCTCGGCAGCCGGGAATTCACCCCTCCACTTT. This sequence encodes CASSSAAGNSPLHF. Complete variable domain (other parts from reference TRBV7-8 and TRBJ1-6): GAGVSQSPRYKVAKRGQDVALRCDPISGHVSLFWYQQALGQGPEFLTYFQNEAQLDKSGLPSDRFFAERPEGSVSTLKIQRTQQEDSAVYLCASSSAAGNSPLHFGNGTRLTVT.

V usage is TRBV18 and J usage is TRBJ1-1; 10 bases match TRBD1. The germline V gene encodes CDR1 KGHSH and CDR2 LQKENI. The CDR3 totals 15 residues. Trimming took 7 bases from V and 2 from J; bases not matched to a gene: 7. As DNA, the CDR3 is TGTGCCAGCTTTTCGACAGGGGGCCCAAACACTGAAGCTTTCTTT. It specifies CASFSTGGPNTEAFF. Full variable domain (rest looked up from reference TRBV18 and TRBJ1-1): NAGVMQNPRHLVRRRGQEARLRCSPMKGHSHVYWYRQLPEEGLKFMVYLQKENIIDESGMPKERFSAEFPKEGPSILRIQQVVRGDSAAYFCASFSTGGPNTEAFFGQGTRLTVV.

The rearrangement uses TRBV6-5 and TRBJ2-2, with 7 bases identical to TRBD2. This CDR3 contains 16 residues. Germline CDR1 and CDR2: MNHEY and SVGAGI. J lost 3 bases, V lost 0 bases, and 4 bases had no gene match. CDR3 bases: TGTGCCAGCAGTTACTCGCGCCGGGGGGACACCGGGGAGCTGTTTTTT. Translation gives CASSYSRRGDTGELFF.

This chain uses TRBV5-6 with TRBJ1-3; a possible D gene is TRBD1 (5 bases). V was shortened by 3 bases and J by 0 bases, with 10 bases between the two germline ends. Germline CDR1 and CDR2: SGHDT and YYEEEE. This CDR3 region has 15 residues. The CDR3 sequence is CASSSPGGSGNTIYF. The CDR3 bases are TGTGCCAGCAGCTCTCCCGGGGGCTCTGGAAACACCATATATTTT.

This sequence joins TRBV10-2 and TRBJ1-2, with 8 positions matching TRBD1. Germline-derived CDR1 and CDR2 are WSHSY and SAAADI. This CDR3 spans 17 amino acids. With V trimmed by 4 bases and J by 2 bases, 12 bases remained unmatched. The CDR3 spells CASSGIRTGPSNYGYTF. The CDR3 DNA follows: TGCGCCAGCAGTGGGATAAGGACAGGGCCCTCAAACTATGGCTACACCTTC.